The present entry profiles one T cell receptor beta chain with its context. From germline, CDR1 is MGHRA and CDR2 YSYEKL. CDR3 length equals 16 residues. J lost 2 bases, V lost 0 bases, and 3 bases had no gene match. TCRdb's copy holds only in-frame clones and misses some; the assay was immunoSEQ multiplex PCR. The table lists about 88,000 clones, more than 85% of them singletons, with 8% to 9.5% in the top ten. These data are taken from a study of PD-L1 blockade in urothelial cancer. Study-level background: Patients commenced intravenous atezolizumab, 1,200 mg every 3 weeks, in 2014. Blood was analyzed 3 weeks (second dose) and 6 weeks after treatment start. When blood samples were assessed, the median T cell count was around 150,000.

Patients yielded 1 to 8 samples each, pretreatment and on-treatment. The chain uses TRBV4-1 and TRBJ2-7; 11 bases align to TRBD1. This specimen consisted of PBMCs, obtained around atezolizumab (anti-PD-L1) treatment. This sequence was found in a man in his sixties with urothelial cancer. The CDR3 protein is CASSQDMGQGAYEQYF. Written as DNA, the CDR3 is TGCGCCAGCAGCCAAGATATGGGACAGGGGGCCTACGAGCAGTACTTC.